These 14 T cell receptor beta chains were all obtained from the same sample, sequenced in a study of blood T cell repertoires in COVID-19. Profiling relied on immunoSEQ multiplex PCR, and the TCRdb table lists in-frame clones only, not all of them. The sample lists over 250,000 clones; approximately 89% were seen once. Sequenced input: peripheral blood. All receptors come from a woman aged 45-60 years with acute or convalescent COVID-19.

The chain employs TRBV6-4 and TRBJ2-7; the match to TRBD1 covers 7 bases. V was clipped by 7 bases and J by 2 bases; unmatched bases: 14. The CDR3 consists of 16 residues. Germline V gives CDR1 MRHNA, CDR2 SNTAGT. The CDR3 nucleotides read TGTGCCAGCATAAGTCTCAGGGGGACCGAGACCTACGAGCAGTACTTC. This sequence encodes CASISLRGTETYEQYF.

The J gene is TRBJ1-1, the V gene TRBV4-1; 9 bases map to TRBD1. V gave up 3 bases and J gave up 10 bases; unmatched junction bases: 6. The CDR3 extends over 13 amino acids. CDR1 MGHRA and CDR2 YSYEKL come from the germline V gene. CDR3 protein: CASSQSEDRGAFF. The CDR3 coding sequence is TGCGCCAGCAGCCAGAGTGAGGACAGGGGAGCTTTCTTT.

V is TRBV5-1 and J is TRBJ2-2; 7 positions match TRBD1. CDR3 length: 15 amino acids. J gave up 5 bases and V 7 bases, and 11 bases lay outside the gene matches. Germline V gene data show CDR1 as SGHRS and CDR2 as YFSETQ. CDR3 sequence reads: CASRTRPGGTGELFF. In DNA form, the CDR3 reads TGCGCCAGCCGGACCCGACCAGGGGGAACCGGGGAGCTGTTTTTT.

This chain connects TRBV2 to TRBJ2-7; 7 bases are shared with TRBD1. V shed 3 bases and J 5 bases; nucleotides not matched to a gene: 10. The germline V gene encodes CDR1 SNHLY and CDR2 FYNNEI. This CDR3 has 15 residues. CDR3 DNA: TGTGCCAGCAGTGATTATCGGACAGGATTAAACGAGCAGTACTTC. It yields the protein CASSDYRTGLNEQYF.

The chain couples TRBV4-2 to TRBJ1-4; D may be TRBD1 (5 bases). The germline V and J ends were trimmed by 0 bases and 8 bases, with 13 bases remaining between them. CDR3 size: 15 residues. The V gene's germline CDR1 is LGHNA and CDR2 YNFKEQ. As DNA, the CDR3 is TGTGCCAGCAGCCAAGATGGAGCAGGGTTGGAAAAACTGTTTTTT. It encodes CASSQDGAGLEKLFF.

V is TRBV7-9 and J is TRBJ2-5; no clear D. This CDR3 is built from 16 residues. The germline CDR1 and CDR2 sequences are SEHNR and FQNEAQ (reference sequence). With 1 base removed from V and 5 bases from J, the gap between germline ends came to 17 bases. The CDR3 nucleotides read TGTGCCAGCAGCTTAGTAGCTGGCCCCAGTCGGGAGACCCAGTACTTC. Protein product: CASSLVAGPSRETQYF.

This clone was recorded a few times. J is TRBJ2-7 and V is TRBV9; possibly TRBD1 for D (6 bases). The CDR3 covers 14 residues. Germline CDR1 reads SGDLS; CDR2 reads YYNGEE. With 4 bases removed from V and 1 base from J, the gap between germline ends came to 12 bases. The DNA of the CDR3 is TGTGCCAGCAGCTCTCAAGGGGGATCCTACGAGCAGTACTTC. Amino acids: CASSSQGGSYEQYF.

The V call is TRBV2, the J call TRBJ2-3; 9 nucleotides line up with TRBD2. Germline V gene sequence: CDR1 SNHLY, CDR2 FYNNEI. The CDR3 loop spans 14 amino acids. V lost 10 bases to trimming and J lost 8 bases; unmatched junction nucleotides: 13. The CDR3 DNA reads TGTGCCACACGCGGGACTAGCTCTTTTGGTACGCAGTATTTT. Translating it yields CATRGTSSFGTQYF.

For the CDR3, the DNA is TGTGCCAGCAGCTTAGGACTAGGATCCTACAATGAGCAGTTCTTC. Translated, it gives CASSLGLGSYNEQFF. This chain uses TRBV11-2 with TRBJ2-1; TRBD2 might be the D (6 bases). Germline V gene data show CDR1 as SGHAT and CDR2 as FQNNGV. V dropped 1 base and J dropped 1 base, with 8 bases sitting between them. CDR3 length equals 15 residues.

The chain employs TRBV5-1 and TRBJ2-7; D unresolved. Deletions cut 0 bases from V and 5 bases from J, with 12 bases between. The CDR3 is 14 residues long. In germline, CDR1 is SGHRS, CDR2 YFSETQ. The CDR3 is CASSLDGVLDEQYF. The CDR3 nucleotides read TGCGCCAGCAGCTTGGATGGAGTATTGGACGAGCAGTACTTC.

In DNA, the CDR3 is TGCGCCAGCAGCCTTCAGGGAGGGACTGGAAACACCATATATTTT. Translating gives CASSLQGGTGNTIYF. V and J are TRBV5-1 and TRBJ1-3; a possible D gene is TRBD1 (5 bases). V lost 4 bases and J lost 2, with 13 bases in between. Germline loops: CDR1 SGHRS, CDR2 YFSETQ. The CDR3 runs 15 residues.

This clone was detected only once. This sequence joins TRBV7-3 and TRBJ1-1; 7 bases are a match to TRBD1. The CDR3 totals 13 residues. With 0 bases clipped from V and 5 bases from J, the junction kept 0 bases outside the gene matches. CDR1 is SGHTA, CDR2 FQGTGA, per germline. CDR3 bases: TGTGCCAGCAGCTTAACGGGACAGACTGAAGCTTTCTTT. Protein: CASSLTGQTEAFF. Complete variable domain (other parts from reference TRBV7-3 and TRBJ1-1): GAGVSQTPSNKVTEKGKYVELRCDPISGHTALYWYRQSLGQGPEFLIYFQGTGAADDSGLPNDRFFAVRPEGSVSTLKIQRTERGDSAVYLCASSLTGQTEAFFGQGTRLTVV.

CDR3 DNA sequence: TGTGCCAGCAGCTCACCGGGGAGCCTGTACGAGCAGTACTTC. Protein: CASSSPGSLYEQYF. The gene calls are TRBV28 and TRBJ2-7; D may be TRBD2 (5 bases). Germline CDR1 reads MDHEN; CDR2 reads SYDVKM. Trimming removed 6 bases from V and 4 bases from J, with 16 bases in between. The length of the CDR3 is 14 residues.

The rearrangement joins TRBV23-1 to TRBJ2-7; D unclear. TRBV23-1 is recorded as an ORF, its role being uncertain. Between the trimmed V and J ends, which lost 4 bases and 0 bases, there was a span of 13 bases. This CDR3 contains 15 residues. CDR3 amino acids: CASSRRHLSSYEQYF. CDR3 in DNA: TGCGCCAGCAGTCGGCGGCACCTGAGCTCCTACGAGCAGTACTTC.